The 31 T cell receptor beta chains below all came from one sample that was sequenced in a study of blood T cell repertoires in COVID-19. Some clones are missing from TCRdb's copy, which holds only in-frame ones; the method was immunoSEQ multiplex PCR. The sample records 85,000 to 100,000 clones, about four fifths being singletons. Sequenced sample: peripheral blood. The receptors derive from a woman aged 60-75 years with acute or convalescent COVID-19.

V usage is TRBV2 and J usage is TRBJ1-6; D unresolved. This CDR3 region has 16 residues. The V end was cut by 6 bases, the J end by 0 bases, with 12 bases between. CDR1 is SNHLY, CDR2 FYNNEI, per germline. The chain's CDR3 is CASRSGLSSYNSPLHF. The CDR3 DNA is TGTGCCAGCAGATCCGGGTTATCCTCCTATAATTCACCCCTCCACTTT.

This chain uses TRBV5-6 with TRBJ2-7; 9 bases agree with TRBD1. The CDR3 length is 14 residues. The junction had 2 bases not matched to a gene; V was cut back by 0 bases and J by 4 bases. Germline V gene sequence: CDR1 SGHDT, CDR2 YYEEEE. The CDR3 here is CASSLGGQGYEQYF. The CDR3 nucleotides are TGTGCCAGCAGCTTGGGGGGACAGGGTTACGAGCAGTACTTC.

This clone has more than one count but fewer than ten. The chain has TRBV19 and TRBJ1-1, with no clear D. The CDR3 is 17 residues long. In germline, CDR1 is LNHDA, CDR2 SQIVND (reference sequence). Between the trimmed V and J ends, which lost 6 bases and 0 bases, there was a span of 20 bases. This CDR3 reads CASSHSSTQFMNTEAFF. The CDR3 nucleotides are TGTGCCAGTAGCCACTCTTCAACACAGTTTATGAACACTGAAGCTTTCTTT.

The CDR3 DNA sequence: TGTGCCAGTAGTATTCTCGAGGCGGGGACCCGCACAGATACGCAGTATTTT. This codes for CASSILEAGTRTDTQYF. The J gene is TRBJ2-3, the V gene TRBV19; a weak D match, TRBD2 (6 bases). The CDR3 totals 17 residues. Trimming left V 3 bases short and J 1 base short, with 17 bases between. The germline V gene has CDR1 LNHDA and CDR2 SQIVND (reference sequence).

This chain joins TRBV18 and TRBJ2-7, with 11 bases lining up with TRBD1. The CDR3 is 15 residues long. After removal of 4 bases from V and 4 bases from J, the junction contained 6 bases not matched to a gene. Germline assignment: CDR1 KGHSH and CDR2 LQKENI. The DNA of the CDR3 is TGTGCCAGCTCACTTTCCGGGACAGGGGGGTACGAGCAGTACTTC. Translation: CASSLSGTGGYEQYF.

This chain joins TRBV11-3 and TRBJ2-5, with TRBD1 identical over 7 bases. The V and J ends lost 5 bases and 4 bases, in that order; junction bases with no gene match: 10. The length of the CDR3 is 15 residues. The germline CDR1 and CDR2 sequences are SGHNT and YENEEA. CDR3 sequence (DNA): TGTGCCAGCAGCCCGTCGACAGGGCTTTTAGAGACCCAGTACTTC. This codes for CASSPSTGLLETQYF.

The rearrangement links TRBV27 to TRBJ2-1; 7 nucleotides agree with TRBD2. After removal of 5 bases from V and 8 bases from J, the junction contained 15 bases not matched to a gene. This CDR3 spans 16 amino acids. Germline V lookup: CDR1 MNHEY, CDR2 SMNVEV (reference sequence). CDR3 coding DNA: TGTGCCAGCAGTCCCCCCGGGACTATGGGGCTCTATGAGCAGTTCTTC. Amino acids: CASSPPGTMGLYEQFF.

The CDR3 spells CASRDGTGGRKKLFF. The CDR3 nucleotides read TGTGCCAGCAGAGACGGGACAGGGGGCAGGAAAAAACTGTTTTTT. This rearrangement joins TRBV6-5 to TRBJ1-4, with TRBD1 matching over 12 bases. The germline V gene has CDR1 MNHEY and CDR2 SVGAGI. The CDR3 contains 15 residues. Trimming cost V 6 bases and J 9 bases; bases outside gene matches: 8.

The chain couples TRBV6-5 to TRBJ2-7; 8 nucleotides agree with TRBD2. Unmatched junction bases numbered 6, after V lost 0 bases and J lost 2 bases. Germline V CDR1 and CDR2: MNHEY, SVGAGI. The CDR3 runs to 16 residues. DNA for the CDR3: TGTGCCAGCAGTTACTCGTGGCGGGGGGTCACCTACGAGCAGTACTTC. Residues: CASSYSWRGVTYEQYF.

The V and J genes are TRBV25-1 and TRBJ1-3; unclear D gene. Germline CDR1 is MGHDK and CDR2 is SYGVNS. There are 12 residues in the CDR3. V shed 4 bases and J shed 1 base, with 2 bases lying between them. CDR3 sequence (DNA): TGTGCCAGCAGTGTATCTGGAAACACCATATATTTT. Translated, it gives CASSVSGNTIYF.

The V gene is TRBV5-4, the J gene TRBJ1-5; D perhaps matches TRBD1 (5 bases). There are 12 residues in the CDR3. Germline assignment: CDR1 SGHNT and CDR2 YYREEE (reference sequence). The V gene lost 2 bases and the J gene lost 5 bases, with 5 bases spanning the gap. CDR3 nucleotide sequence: TGTGCCAGCAGCTTAGGGGATCAGCCCCAGCATTTT. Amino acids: CASSLGDQPQHF. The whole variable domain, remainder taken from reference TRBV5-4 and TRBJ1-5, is ETGVTQSPTHLIKTRGQQVTLRCSSQSGHNTVSWYQQALGQGPQFIFQYYREEENGRGNFPPRFSGLQFPNYSSELNVNALELDDSALYLCASSLGDQPQHFGDGTRLSIL.

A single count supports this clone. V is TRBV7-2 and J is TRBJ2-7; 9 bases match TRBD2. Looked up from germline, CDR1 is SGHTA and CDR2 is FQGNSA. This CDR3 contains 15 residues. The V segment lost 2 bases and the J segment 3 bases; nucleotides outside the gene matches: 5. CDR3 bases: TGTGCCAGCAGCTTAACGAGCGGGGGGTACTACGAGCAGTACTTC. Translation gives CASSLTSGGYYEQYF. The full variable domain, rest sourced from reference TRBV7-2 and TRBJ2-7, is GAGVSQSPSNKVTEKGKDVELRCDPISGHTALYWYRQSLGQGLEFLIYFQGNSAPDKSGLPSDRFSAERTGGSVSTLTIQRTQQEDSAVYLCASSLTSGGYYEQYFGPGTRLTVT.

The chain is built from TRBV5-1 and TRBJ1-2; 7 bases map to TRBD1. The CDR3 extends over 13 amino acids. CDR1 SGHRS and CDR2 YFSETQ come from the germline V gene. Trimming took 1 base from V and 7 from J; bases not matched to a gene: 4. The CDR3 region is CASSLSGGLGYTF. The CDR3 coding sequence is TGCGCCAGCAGCTTGTCAGGGGGGCTTGGCTACACCTTC.

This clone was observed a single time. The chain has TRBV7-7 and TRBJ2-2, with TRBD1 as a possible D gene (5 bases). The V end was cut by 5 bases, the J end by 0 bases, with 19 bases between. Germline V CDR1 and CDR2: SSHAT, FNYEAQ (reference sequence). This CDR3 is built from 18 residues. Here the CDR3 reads CASSPRYIQGANTGELFF. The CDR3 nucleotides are TGTGCCAGCAGCCCACGATACATCCAGGGTGCGAACACCGGGGAGCTGTTTTTT.

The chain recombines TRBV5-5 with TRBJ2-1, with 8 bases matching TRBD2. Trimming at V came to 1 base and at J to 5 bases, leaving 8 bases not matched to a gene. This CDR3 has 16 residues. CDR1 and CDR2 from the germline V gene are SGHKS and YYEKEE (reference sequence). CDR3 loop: CASSLFAGGFDNEQFF. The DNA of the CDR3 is TGTGCCAGCAGCTTGTTTGCGGGGGGTTTCGACAATGAGCAGTTCTTC.

CDR3 DNA sequence: TGTGCCAGCAGTCCATTGACAGGGCCCTACGAGCAGTACTTC. It codes for CASSPLTGPYEQYF. This chain uses TRBV2 with TRBJ2-7; 7 bases are shared with TRBD1. Unmatched junction bases numbered 6, after V lost 5 bases and J lost 2 bases. Germline V lookup: CDR1 SNHLY, CDR2 FYNNEI. This CDR3 comprises 14 residues. Together with reference TRBV2 and TRBJ2-7, the CDR3 gives the full variable domain: EPEVTQTPSHQVTQMGQEVILRCVPISNHLYFYWYRQILGQKVEFLVSFYNNEISEKSEIFDDQFSVERPDGSNFTLKIRSTKLEDSAMYFCASSPLTGPYEQYFGPGTRLTVT.

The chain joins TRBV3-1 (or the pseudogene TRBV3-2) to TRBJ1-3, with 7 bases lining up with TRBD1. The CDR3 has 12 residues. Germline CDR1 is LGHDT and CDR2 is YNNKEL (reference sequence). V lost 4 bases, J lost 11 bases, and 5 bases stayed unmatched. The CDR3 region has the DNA TGTGCCAGCAGCCCTGGGGACAGCGCCATATATTTT. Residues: CASSPGDSAIYF.

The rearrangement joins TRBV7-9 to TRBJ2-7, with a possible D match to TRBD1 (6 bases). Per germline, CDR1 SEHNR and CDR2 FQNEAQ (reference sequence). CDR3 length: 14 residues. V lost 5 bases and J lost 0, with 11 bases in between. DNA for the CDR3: TGTGCCAGCAGCGCCAGGGGTAGCTCCTACGAGCAGTACTTC. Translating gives CASSARGSSYEQYF.

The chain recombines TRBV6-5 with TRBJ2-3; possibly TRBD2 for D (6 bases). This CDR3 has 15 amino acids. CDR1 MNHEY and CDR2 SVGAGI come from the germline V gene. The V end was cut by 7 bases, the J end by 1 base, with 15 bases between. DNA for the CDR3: TGTGCCAGCAAGGCGGGGATTAGGGGCACAGATACGCAGTATTTT. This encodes CASKAGIRGTDTQYF.

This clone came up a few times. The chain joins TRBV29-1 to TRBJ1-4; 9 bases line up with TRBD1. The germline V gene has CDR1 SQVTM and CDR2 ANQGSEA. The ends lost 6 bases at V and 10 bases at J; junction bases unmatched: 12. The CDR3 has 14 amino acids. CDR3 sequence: CSVPQTGQGGKLFF. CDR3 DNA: TGCAGCGTCCCACAGACGGGACAGGGCGGAAAACTGTTTTTT.

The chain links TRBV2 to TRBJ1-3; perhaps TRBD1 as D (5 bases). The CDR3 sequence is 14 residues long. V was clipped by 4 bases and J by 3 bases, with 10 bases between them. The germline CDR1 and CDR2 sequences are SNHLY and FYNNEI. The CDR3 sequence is CASSVQGSGNTIYF. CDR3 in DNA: TGTGCCAGCAGTGTTCAGGGAAGTGGAAACACCATATATTTT.

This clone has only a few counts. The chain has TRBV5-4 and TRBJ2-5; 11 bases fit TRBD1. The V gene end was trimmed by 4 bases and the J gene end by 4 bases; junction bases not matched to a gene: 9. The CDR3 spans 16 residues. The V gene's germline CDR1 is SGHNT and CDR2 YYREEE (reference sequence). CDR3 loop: CASSPGTGGFIETQYF. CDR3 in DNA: TGTGCCAGCAGCCCCGGGACAGGGGGTTTCATAGAGACCCAGTACTTC.

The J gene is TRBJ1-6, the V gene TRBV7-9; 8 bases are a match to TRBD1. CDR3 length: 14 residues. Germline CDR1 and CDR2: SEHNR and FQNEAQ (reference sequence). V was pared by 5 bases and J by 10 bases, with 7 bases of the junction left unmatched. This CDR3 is CASSIGQGPSPLHF. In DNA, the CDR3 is TGTGCCAGCAGCATAGGACAGGGTCCATCACCCCTCCACTTT.

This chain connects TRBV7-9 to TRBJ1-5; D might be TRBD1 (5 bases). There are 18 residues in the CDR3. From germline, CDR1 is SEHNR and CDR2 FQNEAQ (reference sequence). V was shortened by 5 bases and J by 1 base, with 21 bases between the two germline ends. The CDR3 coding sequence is TGTGCCAGCAGCGAAGGATACCCGCAGGGTTTAAGCAATCAGCCCCAGCATTTT. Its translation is CASSEGYPQGLSNQPQHF.

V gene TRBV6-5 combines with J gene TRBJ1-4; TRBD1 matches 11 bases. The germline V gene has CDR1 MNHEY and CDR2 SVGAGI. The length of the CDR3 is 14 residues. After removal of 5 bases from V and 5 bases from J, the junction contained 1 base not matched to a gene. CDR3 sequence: CASSRDRGNEKLFF. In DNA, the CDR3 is TGTGCCAGCAGTCGGGACAGGGGGAATGAAAAACTGTTTTTT.

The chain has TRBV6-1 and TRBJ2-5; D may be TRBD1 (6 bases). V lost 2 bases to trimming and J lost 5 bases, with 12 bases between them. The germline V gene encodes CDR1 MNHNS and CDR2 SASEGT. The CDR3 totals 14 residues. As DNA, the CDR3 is TGTGCCAGCAGTGAATACGGCAGGGGTGAGACCCAGTACTTC. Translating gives CASSEYGRGETQYF.

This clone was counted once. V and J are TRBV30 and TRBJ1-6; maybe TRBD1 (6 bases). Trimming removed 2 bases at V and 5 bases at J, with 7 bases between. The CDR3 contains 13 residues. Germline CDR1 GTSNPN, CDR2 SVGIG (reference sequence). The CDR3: CAWSRGNNSPLHF. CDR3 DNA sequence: TGTGCCTGGAGTAGGGGGAATAATTCACCCCTCCACTTT.

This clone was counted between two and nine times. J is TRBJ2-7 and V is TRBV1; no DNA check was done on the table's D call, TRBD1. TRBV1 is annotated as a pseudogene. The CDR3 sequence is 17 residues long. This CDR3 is CTSSQFFSGTSYYEQYF. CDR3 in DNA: TGCACCAGCAGCCAATTCTTCTCCGGGACATCTTACTACGAGCAGTACTTC.

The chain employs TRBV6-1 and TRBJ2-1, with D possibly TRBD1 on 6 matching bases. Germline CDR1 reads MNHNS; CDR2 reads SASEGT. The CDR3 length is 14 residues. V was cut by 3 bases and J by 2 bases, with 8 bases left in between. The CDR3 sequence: CASSDRGAYNEQFF. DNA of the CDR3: TGTGCCAGCAGTGACAGGGGAGCCTACAATGAGCAGTTCTTC.

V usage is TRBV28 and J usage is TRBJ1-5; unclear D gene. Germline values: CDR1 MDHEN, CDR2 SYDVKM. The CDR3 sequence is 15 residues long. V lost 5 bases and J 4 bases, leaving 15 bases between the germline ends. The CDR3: CASSTGGSGNQPQHF. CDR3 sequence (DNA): TGTGCCAGCAGTACCGGAGGGTCGGGGAATCAGCCCCAGCATTTT.

The DNA of the CDR3 is TGTGCCAGCAGTTTAACCACAGCAGGCTACGAGCAGTACTTC. Protein: CASSLTTAGYEQYF. The genes are TRBV27 and TRBJ2-7, with D unclear. Trimming took 2 bases from V and 3 from J, leaving 11 bases between them. The CDR3 is 14 residues long. Per germline, CDR1 MNHEY and CDR2 SMNVEV (reference sequence).